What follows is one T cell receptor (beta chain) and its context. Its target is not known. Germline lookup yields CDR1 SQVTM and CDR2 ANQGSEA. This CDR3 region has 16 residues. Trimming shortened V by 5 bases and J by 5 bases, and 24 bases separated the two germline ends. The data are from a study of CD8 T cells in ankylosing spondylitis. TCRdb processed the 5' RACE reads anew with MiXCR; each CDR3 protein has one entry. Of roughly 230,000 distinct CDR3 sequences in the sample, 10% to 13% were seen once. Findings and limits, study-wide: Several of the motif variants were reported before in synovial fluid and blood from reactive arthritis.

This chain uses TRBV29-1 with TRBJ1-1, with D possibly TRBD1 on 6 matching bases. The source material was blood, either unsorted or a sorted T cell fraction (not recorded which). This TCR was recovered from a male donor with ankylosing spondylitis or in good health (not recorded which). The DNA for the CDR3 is TGCAGCGTTCGTCCCCGCCTCACAGGGTACAGGACTGAAGCTTTCTTT. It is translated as CSVRPRLTGYRTEAFF.